The present T cell receptor beta chain was sequenced within a study of CD8+CD57+ T cells in acquired aplastic anemia. Genomic DNA was employed as the template in profiling TCR beta VDJ and CDR3. Each CDR3 protein gets one entry after TCRdb re-called the reads with MiXCR. The sample has some 160,000 distinct CDR3 sequences; over 40% are singletons. Study-level findings and limits: Between patients and controls, approximately 29 CD8+ CDR3 sequences were found in common.

An expansion of CD8+CD57+ cells by flow cytometry had been shown in patients chosen for sequencing. Germline CDR1 is MDHEN and CDR2 is SYDVKM. The CDR3 totals 13 residues. V shed 5 bases, J shed 5 bases, and the junction held 3 bases outside the gene matches. This clonotype was counted at least ten times. Antigen unknown. The TCR sequence derives from a human donor with aplastic anemia. What was sequenced was sorted CD4+, CD8+, or CD8+CD57+ T cells (not recorded which) from PBMCs. The chain couples TRBV28 to TRBJ1-2, with 9 bases identical to TRBD1. CDR3 loop: CASSIDRGYGYTF. The CDR3, as DNA: TGTGCCAGCAGTATCGACAGGGGGTATGGCTACACCTTC.